This TCR beta chain stems from a study of identical twins. Germline lookup yields CDR1 MNHEY and CDR2 SMNVEV (reference sequence). The V and J ends lost 5 bases and 6 bases, in that order; junction bases with no gene match: 10. This CDR3 region has 16 residues. TCRdb analysed the 5' RACE reads with MiXCR anew, one entry per CDR3 protein. In the table there are 300,000 or so distinct CDR3 sequences, roughly 9.8% of which are singletons. On this clonotype: The antigen remains unidentified.

Study findings and constraints: Excess sharing by twins proved weaker in beta out-of-frame sequences. There were fewer insertions in abundant cord blood beta clonotypes, but memory repertoires showed no such pattern.

The same sample was also used in a study of yellow fever vaccine responses in identical twins. That paper adds: Twins' T cell vaccine responses reportedly looked partly convergent, partly personalized.

J is TRBJ1-5 and V is TRBV27; 10 nucleotides match TRBD1. The TCR was taken from a woman aged 18 to 35 in good health. Material for sequencing was CD8+ T cells sorted from blood. The CDR3 DNA reads as TGTGCCAGCAGTGCCCGTCGACAGGGGGCGAGTCAGCCCCAGCATTTT. It encodes CASSARRQGASQPQHF.